A single T cell receptor beta chain is shown here with its context. These data originate in a study of shared clonotypes between healthy human individuals. The overall study: Three plates each covered CD4 naive and memory; CD8 naive two, CD8 memory one.

Deep was the level at which the assay was run. Clones were sequenced by immunoSEQ multiplex PCR, and TCRdb holds only the in-frame ones, with some missing. The data contain about 2 million clones, roughly 94% of them singletons. V gave up 7 bases and J gave up 4 bases, with 19 bases separating them. Germline lookup yields CDR1 MNHNS and CDR2 SASEGT. The CDR3 is made up of 15 amino acids. This clonotype was obtained from a young man in good health. The chain combines TRBV6-1 with TRBJ1-2; D gene uncertain. The sample was naive CD4+ T cells sorted from blood. The subset denotes: CD45RA+ positively selected. In DNA form, the CDR3 reads TGTGCCAGCACCCCGATTGCCGACCGACCCTATGGCTACACCTTC. It codes for CASTPIADRPYGYTF.